This TCR beta chain was recovered during a study of blood T cell repertoires in COVID-19. Looking at the study overall: Donors in the United States, Italy and Spain gave samples during acute or convalescent COVID-19. The cDNA or gDNA used as material had been derived from T cells, B-cell-depleted T cells, or PBMCs.

Recovered Cohort 3 donors showed two negative PCRs, clearance, or symptom resolution. In the authors' methods: Amplifying reference gene primers gave estimates of nucleated cell counts. The table came from immunoSEQ multiplex PCR; TCRdb's copy has only in-frame clones and leaves some out. That table furnishes V, J and clone size, whereas the DNA furnished D and trimming. The sample carries some 120,000 clones, around 86% recorded once. This clone turned up a few times. Deletions cut 1 base from V and 2 bases from J, with 9 bases between. CDR3 length: 15 residues. Germline V gives CDR1 SNHLY, CDR2 FYNNEI.

This clonotype originated in a young man who had recovered from COVID-19. The source material was PBMCs or T cells enriched from blood (not recorded which). The chain carries TRBV2 and TRBJ1-5; the D gene is possibly TRBD1 (5 bases). DNA for the CDR3: TGTGCCAGCAGTGAAGGACAGAGGCGCAATCAGCCCCAGCATTTT. Its translation: CASSEGQRRNQPQHF. The complete variable domain, with remaining parts taken from reference TRBV2 and TRBJ1-5, reads EPEVTQTPSHQVTQMGQEVILRCVPISNHLYFYWYRQILGQKVEFLVSFYNNEISEKSEIFDDQFSVERPDGSNFTLKIRSTKLEDSAMYFCASSEGQRRNQPQHFGDGTRLSIL.